Listed here are 2 T cell receptor beta chains from one sample, sequenced in a study of technical replicates of blood from a handful of donors. Method: immunoSEQ multiplex PCR; TCRdb's copy keeps in-frame clones and lacks some. Of roughly 13,000 clones listed, almost 85% are singletons. The sequenced sample consisted of PBMCs. The origin of the receptors is a human donor in good health.

This clone has just one count. CDR3 loop: CASSYSMVAGTNEQFF. Here the CDR3 DNA reads TGTGCCAGCAGTTACTCGATGGTAGCGGGGACCAATGAGCAGTTCTTC. The chain recombines TRBV6-5 with TRBJ2-1, with 8 bases identical to TRBD2. The V gene end was trimmed by 0 bases and the J gene end by 6 bases; junction bases not matched to a gene: 7. CDR3 size: 16 residues. Per the germline V gene, CDR1 is MNHEY and CDR2 is SVGAGI.

The rearrangement uses TRBV15 and TRBJ1-1; tentative D call: TRBD1 (6 bases). Germline CDR1 is LNHNV and CDR2 is YYDKDF (reference sequence). This CDR3 has 12 amino acids. Trimming shortened V by 3 bases and J by 9 bases, and 11 bases separated the two germline ends. CDR3 DNA: TGTGCCACCAGCAGGGATACAGGGAAAGCTTTCTTT. Translated: CATSRDTGKAFF.